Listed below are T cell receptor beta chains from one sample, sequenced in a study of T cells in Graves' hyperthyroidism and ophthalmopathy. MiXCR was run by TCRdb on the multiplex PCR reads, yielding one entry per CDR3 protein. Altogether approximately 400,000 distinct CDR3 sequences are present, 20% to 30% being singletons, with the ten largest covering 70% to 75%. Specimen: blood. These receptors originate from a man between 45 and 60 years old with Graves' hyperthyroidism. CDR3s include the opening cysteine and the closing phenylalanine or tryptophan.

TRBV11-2	CASAGWPSGSYEQYF
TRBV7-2	CASSTTSGRTDTQYF
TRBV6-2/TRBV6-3	CASSRRGETQYF
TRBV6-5	CASSYGEAGEQYF
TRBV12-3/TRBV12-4	CASSLGTGNGHTEAFF
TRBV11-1	CASRVGGSSDTQYF
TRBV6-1	CASSEERDSYGYTF
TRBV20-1	CSATRDSRTYNEQFF
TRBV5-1	CASSLSGNNSPLHF
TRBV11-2	CASSLDGDLWTDTQYF
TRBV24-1	CATAQGETQYF
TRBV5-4	CASSLGGLTGYGYTF
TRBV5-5	CASSLATGSYEQYF
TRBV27	CASSLYGRGERANVLTF
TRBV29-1	CSVQQGAGELFF
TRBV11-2	CASSPGTALDSPLHF
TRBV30	CAWSVTLTTGELFF